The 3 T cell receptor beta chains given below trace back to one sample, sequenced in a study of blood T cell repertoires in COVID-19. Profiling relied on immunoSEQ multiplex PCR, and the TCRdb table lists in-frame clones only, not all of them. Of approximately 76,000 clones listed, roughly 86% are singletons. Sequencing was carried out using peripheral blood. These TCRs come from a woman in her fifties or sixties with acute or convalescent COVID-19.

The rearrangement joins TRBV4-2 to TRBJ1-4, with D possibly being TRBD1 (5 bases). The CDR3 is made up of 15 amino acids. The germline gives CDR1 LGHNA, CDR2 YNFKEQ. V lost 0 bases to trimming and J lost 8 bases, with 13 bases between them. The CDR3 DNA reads TGTGCCAGCAGCCAAGAGGGGCGGGAGTGGGAAAAACTGTTTTTT. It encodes CASSQEGREWEKLFF.

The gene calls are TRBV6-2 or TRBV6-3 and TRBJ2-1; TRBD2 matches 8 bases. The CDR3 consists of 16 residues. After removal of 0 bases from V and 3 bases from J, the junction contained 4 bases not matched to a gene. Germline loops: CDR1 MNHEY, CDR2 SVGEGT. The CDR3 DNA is TGTGCCAGCAGTTACTCGGGGCGGGGGGACTACAATGAGCAGTTCTTC. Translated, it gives CASSYSGRGDYNEQFF.

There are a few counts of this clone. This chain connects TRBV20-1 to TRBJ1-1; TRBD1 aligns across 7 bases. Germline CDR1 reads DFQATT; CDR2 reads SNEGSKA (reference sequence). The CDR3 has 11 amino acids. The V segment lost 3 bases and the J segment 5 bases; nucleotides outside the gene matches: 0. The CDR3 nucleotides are TGCAGTGCTAGCAGGGGGACTGAAGCTTTCTTT. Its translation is CSASRGTEAFF.